Shown below are 16 T cell receptor beta chains from a single sample sequenced in a study of blood T cell repertoires in COVID-19. TCRdb's copy holds only in-frame clones and misses some; the assay was immunoSEQ multiplex PCR. Here the sample spans about 220,000 clones, roughly 84% being singletons. Material for sequencing was peripheral blood. These receptors came from a man in his forties or fifties with active or convalescent COVID-19.

This clone was observed once. The CDR3 coding sequence is TGTGCCAGCAGGAGGGGGGACAGGGGGTCAGATACGCAGTATTTT. It specifies CASRRGDRGSDTQYF. The chain links TRBV7-8 to TRBJ2-3; TRBD1 matches at 11 bases. With V trimmed by 6 bases and J by 4 bases, 6 bases remained unmatched. The CDR3 spans 15 residues. CDR1 and CDR2 from the germline V gene are SGHVS and FQNEAQ.

The V call is TRBV6-5, the J call TRBJ1-5, with D possibly TRBD1 on 6 matching bases. Germline V lookup: CDR1 MNHEY, CDR2 SVGAGI. Trimming pared 6 bases from V and 4 bases from J, leaving 10 bases between. CDR3 length: 13 residues. In nucleotides, the CDR3 is TGTGCCAGCAGCGCCACAGGGAATCAGCCCCAGCATTTT. Translation gives CASSATGNQPQHF.

The chain combines TRBV5-1 with TRBJ1-3; 7 nucleotides agree with TRBD1. Germline CDR1 is SGHRS and CDR2 is YFSETQ. This CDR3 is 14 amino acids long. The ends lost 3 bases at V and 8 bases at J; junction bases unmatched: 8. The DNA of the CDR3 is TGCGCCAGCAGCTCGACAGGGTCAGGGGACACCATATATTTT. It is translated as CASSSTGSGDTIYF.

The chain couples TRBV5-1 to TRBJ1-6; D gene ambiguous. The CDR3 has 13 amino acids. Trimming left V 3 bases short and J 7 bases short, with 8 bases between. Germline V gives CDR1 SGHRS, CDR2 YFSETQ. The CDR3 reads CASSSDMNSPLHF. For the CDR3, the DNA is TGCGCCAGCAGCTCCGACATGAATTCACCCCTCCACTTT.

V and J are TRBV7-9 and TRBJ2-1; TRBD2 aligns across 7 bases. Germline lookup yields CDR1 SEHNR and CDR2 FQNEAQ (reference sequence). There are 16 residues in the CDR3. The J segment lost 4 bases and the V segment lost 5 bases, leaving 11 bases of the junction unmatched. The chain's CDR3 is CASSQVGGGSYNEQFF. The DNA of the CDR3 is TGTGCCAGCAGCCAGGTGGGGGGAGGGTCGTACAATGAGCAGTTCTTC.

For the CDR3, the DNA is TGCGCCAGCAGCTTGGGGCACGGCACAGATACGCAGTATTTT. Amino acids: CASSLGHGTDTQYF. The rearrangement links TRBV5-1 to TRBJ2-3; D is unresolved. CDR1 and CDR2 (germline): SGHRS, YFSETQ. This CDR3 has 14 residues. V was cut by 0 bases and J by 1 base, with 6 bases left in between.

The genes are TRBV5-6 and TRBJ2-1; maybe TRBD2 (6 bases). Germline lookup yields CDR1 SGHDT and CDR2 YYEEEE. V was pared by 3 bases and J by 0 bases, with 13 bases between. This CDR3 region has 16 residues. The CDR3 region has the DNA TGTGCCAGCAGCTCATTAGCGGAGCGCTCCTACAATGAGCAGTTCTTC. It translates to CASSSLAERSYNEQFF.

The genes are TRBV5-5 and TRBJ1-5; maybe TRBD1 (6 bases). The CDR3 sequence is 19 residues long. The germline CDR1 and CDR2 sequences are SGHKS and YYEKEE (reference sequence). V was cut by 4 bases and J by 2 bases, with 25 bases left in between. As DNA, the CDR3 is TGTGCCAGCAGCGCGATAGAATCAGGGGTTAAGTTGGGCAATCAGCCCCAGCATTTT. It specifies CASSAIESGVKLGNQPQHF.

This chain uses TRBV7-2 with TRBJ2-3; TRBD1 might be the D (6 bases). Trimming removed 2 bases from V and 5 bases from J, with 14 bases in between. This CDR3 spans 15 amino acids. Germline CDR1 SGHTA, CDR2 FQGNSA. CDR3 nucleotides: TGTGCCAGCAGCTTAAAGGCAGGGGTAGGAGATACGCAGTATTTT. Protein: CASSLKAGVGDTQYF.

The chain carries TRBV7-9 and TRBJ2-2, with TRBD1 matching over 12 bases. The germline V gene has CDR1 SEHNR and CDR2 FQNEAQ (reference sequence). The CDR3 has 16 amino acids. V shed 5 bases and J 8 bases; nucleotides not matched to a gene: 9. The CDR3, as DNA: TGTGCCAGCAGCGCGTCCGGGACAGGGGGCTCTGGGGAGCTGTTTTTT. Translated: CASSASGTGGSGELFF.

The chain is built from TRBV2 and TRBJ2-5; 8 bases are shared with TRBD1. The length of the CDR3 is 12 residues. CDR1 and CDR2 from the germline V gene are SNHLY and FYNNEI. V shed 8 bases and J 3 bases; nucleotides not matched to a gene: 2. The CDR3: CASGGQEETQYF. CDR3 nucleotides: TGTGCCAGCGGGGGACAGGAAGAGACCCAGTACTTC.

This chain joins TRBV5-4 and TRBJ2-5; TRBD1 aligns across 7 bases. Looked up from germline, CDR1 is SGHNT and CDR2 is YYREEE (reference sequence). Unmatched junction bases numbered 0, after V lost 5 bases and J lost 2 bases. The CDR3 consists of 12 residues. The CDR3 DNA reads TGTGCCAGCAGACAGGGGCAAGAGACCCAGTACTTC. Encoded protein: CASRQGQETQYF.

This clone was counted only a few times. The chain combines TRBV4-1 with TRBJ2-1, with D possibly matching TRBD1 (5 bases). CDR1 MGHRA and CDR2 YSYEKL come from the germline V gene. V was trimmed by 0 bases and J by 8 bases, leaving 20 bases between them. CDR3 size: 17 residues. CDR3 region: CASSQDRFRTLRDEQFF. Written as DNA, the CDR3 is TGCGCCAGCAGCCAAGATCGGTTTAGAACCCTCAGGGATGAGCAGTTCTTC.

The chain joins TRBV2 to TRBJ2-3; D is unclear. Trimming took off 4 bases at V and 9 bases at J, with 17 bases between the two ends. CDR3 length: 14 residues. In germline, CDR1 is SNHLY, CDR2 FYNNEI. CDR3 in amino acids: CASSVALDRNTQYF. CDR3 in DNA: TGTGCCAGCAGTGTAGCCCTAGACCGAAACACGCAGTATTTT.

The J gene is TRBJ2-1, the V gene TRBV7-9; 8 bases are shared with TRBD2. This CDR3 has 14 residues. Trimming took 5 bases from V and 8 from J; bases not matched to a gene: 8. From germline, CDR1 is SEHNR and CDR2 FQNEAQ (reference sequence). Written as DNA, the CDR3 is TGTGCCAGCAGCCTTCGCCGGGAGGGCGATGAGCAGTTCTTC. Translated: CASSLRREGDEQFF.

The sample holds one count of this clone. The chain recombines TRBV5-1 with TRBJ1-1, with TRBD1 matching over 10 bases. The V and J ends lost 0 bases and 4 bases, in that order; junction bases with no gene match: 0. The V gene's germline CDR1 is SGHRS and CDR2 YFSETQ. This CDR3 spans 14 amino acids. CDR3 DNA: TGCGCCAGCAGCTTGGGGACAGGGGGCACTGAAGCTTTCTTT. Amino acids: CASSLGTGGTEAFF. The full variable domain, with the rest looked up from reference TRBV5-1 and TRBJ1-1, is KAGVTQTPRYLIKTRGQQVTLSCSPISGHRSVSWYQQTPGQGLQFLFEYFSETQRNKGNFPGRFSGRQFSNSRSEMNVSTLELGDSALYLCASSLGTGGTEAFFGQGTRLTVV.